Described below is a single T cell receptor beta chain sequence and its context. Its specificity is not known. This sample was taken from a study of radiotherapy plus CTLA-4 blockade in lung cancer. Study overall: Around 18% of patients responded objectively, and roughly 34% achieved disease control. Study outcomes and limitations: It was early blood T cell clone dynamics, with interferon-beta, that reportedly best predicted response. Radiotherapy was combined with ipilimumab, and tumor-derived TCR clones then expanded in blood.

Each patient with chemo-refractory metastatic non-small-cell lung cancer was treated with focal radiation plus CTLA-4 blockade using ipilimumab. Generated by immunoSEQ multiplex PCR, the TCRdb table keeps only in-frame clones and is missing some. Of approximately 89,000 clones in the sample, approximately 82% were seen once. V shed 7 bases and J shed 0 bases, with 7 bases lying between them. The CDR3 is 13 residues long. Germline V gene lookup returns CDR1 MNHEY and CDR2 SMNVEV (reference sequence). Sequencing used peripheral blood, obtained from a patient treated with radiotherapy plus ipilimumab. J is TRBJ1-3 and V is TRBV27; maybe TRBD1 (6 bases). This clonotype originated in a human donor with non-small cell lung cancer that progressed on radiotherapy plus ipilimumab. CDR3 bases: TGTGCCAGCATCAGGGGCTCTGGAAACACCATATATTTT. Translating it yields CASIRGSGNTIYF.